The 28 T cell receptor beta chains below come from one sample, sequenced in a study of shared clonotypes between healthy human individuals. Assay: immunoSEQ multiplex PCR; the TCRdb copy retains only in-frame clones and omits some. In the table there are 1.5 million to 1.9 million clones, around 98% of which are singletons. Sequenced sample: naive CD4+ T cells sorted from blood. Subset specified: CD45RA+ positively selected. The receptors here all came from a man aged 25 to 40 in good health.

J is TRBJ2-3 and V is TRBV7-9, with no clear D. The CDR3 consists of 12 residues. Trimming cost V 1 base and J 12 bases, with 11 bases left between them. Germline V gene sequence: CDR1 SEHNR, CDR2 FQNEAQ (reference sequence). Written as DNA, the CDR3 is TGTGCCAGCAGCTTAGTTTCCGACCACCAGTATTTT. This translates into CASSLVSDHQYF.

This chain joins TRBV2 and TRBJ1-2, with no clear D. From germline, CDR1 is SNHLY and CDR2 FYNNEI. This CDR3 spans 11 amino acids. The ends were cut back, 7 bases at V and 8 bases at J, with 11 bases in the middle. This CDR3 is CASKRVSGYTF. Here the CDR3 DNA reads TGTGCCAGCAAGAGGGTCTCGGGCTACACCTTC.

The chain's CDR3 is CASSTINYEQYF. The CDR3, as DNA: TGTGCCAGCAGCACCATAAACTACGAGCAGTACTTC. The V call is TRBV5-6, the J call TRBJ2-7; D is ambiguous. V shed 4 bases and J shed 3 bases, with 8 bases lying between them. The CDR3 totals 12 residues. CDR1 is SGHDT, CDR2 YYEEEE, per germline.

The CDR3 loop is CASSLQDGQQYF. Written as DNA, the CDR3 is TGTGCCAGCAGCTTACAGGACGGACAGCAGTACTTC. The genes are TRBV7-2 and TRBJ2-5; tentative D call: TRBD1 (6 bases). The V and J ends lost 2 bases and 11 bases respectively, with 12 bases between them. From germline, CDR1 is SGHTA and CDR2 FQGNSA. The length of the CDR3 is 12 residues.

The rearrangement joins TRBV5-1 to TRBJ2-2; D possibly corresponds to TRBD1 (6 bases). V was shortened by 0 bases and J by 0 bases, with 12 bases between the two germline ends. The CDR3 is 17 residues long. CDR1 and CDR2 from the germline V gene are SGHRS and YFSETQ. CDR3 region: CASSLGPRQANTGELFF. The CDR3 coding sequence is TGCGCCAGCAGCTTGGGTCCAAGACAGGCGAACACCGGGGAGCTGTTTTTT.

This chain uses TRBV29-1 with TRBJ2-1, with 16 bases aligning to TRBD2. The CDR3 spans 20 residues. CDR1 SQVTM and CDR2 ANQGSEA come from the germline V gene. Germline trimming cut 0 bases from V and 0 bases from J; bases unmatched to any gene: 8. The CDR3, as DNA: TGCAGCGTTGAAGACCCGGGACTAGCGGGAGGGTTGAGCTCCTACAATGAGCAGTTCTTC. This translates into CSVEDPGLAGGLSSYNEQFF.

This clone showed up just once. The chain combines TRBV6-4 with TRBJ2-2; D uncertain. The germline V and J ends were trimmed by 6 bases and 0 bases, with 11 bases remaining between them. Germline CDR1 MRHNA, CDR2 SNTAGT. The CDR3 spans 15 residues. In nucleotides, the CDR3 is TGTGCCAGCAGAAGTACTCCCGCGAACACCGGGGAGCTGTTTTTT. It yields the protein CASRSTPANTGELFF.

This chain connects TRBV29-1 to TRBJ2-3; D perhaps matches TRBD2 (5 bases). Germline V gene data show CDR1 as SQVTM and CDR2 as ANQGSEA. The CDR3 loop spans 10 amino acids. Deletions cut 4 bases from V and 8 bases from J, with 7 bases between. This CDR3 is CSVALVTQYF. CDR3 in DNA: TGCAGCGTTGCACTAGTTACGCAGTATTTT.

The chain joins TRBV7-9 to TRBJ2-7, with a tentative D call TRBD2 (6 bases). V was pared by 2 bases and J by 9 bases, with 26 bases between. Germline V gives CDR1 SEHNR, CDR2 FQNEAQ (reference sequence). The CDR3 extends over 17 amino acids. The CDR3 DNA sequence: TGTGCCAGCAGCTTAAGTCGTTCGACTAGTAAGTTTGCGGGGCAGTACTTC. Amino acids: CASSLSRSTSKFAGQYF.

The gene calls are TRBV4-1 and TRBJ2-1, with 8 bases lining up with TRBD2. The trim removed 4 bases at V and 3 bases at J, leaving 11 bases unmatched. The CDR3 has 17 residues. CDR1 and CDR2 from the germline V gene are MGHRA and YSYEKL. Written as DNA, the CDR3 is TGCGCCAGCAGCCTCTGGGTCAGGACTAGCAACTACAATGAGCAGTTCTTC. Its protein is CASSLWVRTSNYNEQFF.

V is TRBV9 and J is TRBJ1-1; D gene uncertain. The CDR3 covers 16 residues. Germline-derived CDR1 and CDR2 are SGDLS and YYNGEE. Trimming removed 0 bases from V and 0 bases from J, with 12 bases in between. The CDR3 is CASSVGNGELNTEAFF. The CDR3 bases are TGTGCCAGCAGCGTAGGTAACGGAGAGCTGAACACTGAAGCTTTCTTT.

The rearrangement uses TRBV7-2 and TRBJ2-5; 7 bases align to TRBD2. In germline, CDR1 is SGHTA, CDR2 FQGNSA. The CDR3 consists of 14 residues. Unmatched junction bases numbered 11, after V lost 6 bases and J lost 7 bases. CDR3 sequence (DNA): TGTGCCAGCAGTCTCTCGCGGGGGAGGGGGACCCAGTACTTC. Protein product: CASSLSRGRGTQYF. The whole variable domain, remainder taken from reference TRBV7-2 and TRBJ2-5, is GAGVSQSPSNKVTEKGKDVELRCDPISGHTALYWYRQSLGQGLEFLIYFQGNSAPDKSGLPSDRFSAERTGGSVSTLTIQRTQQEDSAVYLCASSLSRGRGTQYFGPGTRLLVL.

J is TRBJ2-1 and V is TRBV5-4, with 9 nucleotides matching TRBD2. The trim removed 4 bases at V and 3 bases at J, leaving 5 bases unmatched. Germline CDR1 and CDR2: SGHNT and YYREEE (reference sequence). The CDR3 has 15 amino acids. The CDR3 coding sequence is TGTGCCAGCAGCGTTAGCGGGAGAAACTACAATGAGCAGTTCTTC. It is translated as CASSVSGRNYNEQFF.

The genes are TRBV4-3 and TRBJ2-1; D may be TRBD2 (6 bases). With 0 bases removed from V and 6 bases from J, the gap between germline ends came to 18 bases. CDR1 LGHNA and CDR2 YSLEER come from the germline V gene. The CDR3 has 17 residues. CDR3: CASSQDSLGGSTNEQFF. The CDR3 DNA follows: TGCGCCAGCAGCCAAGACTCTTTGGGAGGATCGACCAATGAGCAGTTCTTC.

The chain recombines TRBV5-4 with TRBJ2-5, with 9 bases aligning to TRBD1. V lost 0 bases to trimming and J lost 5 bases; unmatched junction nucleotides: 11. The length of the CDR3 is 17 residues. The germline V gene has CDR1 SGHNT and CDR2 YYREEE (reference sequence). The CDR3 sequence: CASSLVIGTGLGETQYF. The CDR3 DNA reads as TGTGCCAGCAGCTTGGTTATAGGGACAGGGTTAGGCGAGACCCAGTACTTC.

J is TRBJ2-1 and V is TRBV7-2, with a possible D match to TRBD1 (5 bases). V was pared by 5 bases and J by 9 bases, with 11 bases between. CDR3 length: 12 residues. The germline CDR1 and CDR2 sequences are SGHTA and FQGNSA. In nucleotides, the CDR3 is TGTGCCAGCAGCGCACTCAGGGTTGAGCAGTTCTTC. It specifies CASSALRVEQFF. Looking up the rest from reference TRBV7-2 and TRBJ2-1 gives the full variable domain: GAGVSQSPSNKVTEKGKDVELRCDPISGHTALYWYRQSLGQGLEFLIYFQGNSAPDKSGLPSDRFSAERTGGSVSTLTIQRTQQEDSAVYLCASSALRVEQFFGPGTRLTVL.

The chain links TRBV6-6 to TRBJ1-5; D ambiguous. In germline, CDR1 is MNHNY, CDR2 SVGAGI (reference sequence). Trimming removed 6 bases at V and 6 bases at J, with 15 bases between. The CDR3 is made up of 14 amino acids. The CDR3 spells CASSYRGLGQPQHF. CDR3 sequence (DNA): TGTGCCAGCAGCTACAGAGGGCTAGGTCAGCCCCAGCATTTT.

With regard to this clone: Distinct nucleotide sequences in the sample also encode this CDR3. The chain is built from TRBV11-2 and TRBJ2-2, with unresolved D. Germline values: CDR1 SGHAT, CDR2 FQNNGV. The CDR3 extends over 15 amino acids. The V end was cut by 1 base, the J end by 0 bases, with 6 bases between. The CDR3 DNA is TGTGCCAGCAGCTTAGTTTGGCCGAACACCGGGGAGCTGTTTTTT. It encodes CASSLVWPNTGELFF.

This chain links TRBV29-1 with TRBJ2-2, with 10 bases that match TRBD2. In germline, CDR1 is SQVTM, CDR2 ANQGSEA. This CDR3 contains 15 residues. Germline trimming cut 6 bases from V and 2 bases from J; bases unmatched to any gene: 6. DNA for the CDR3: TGCAGCGTCCAACGGACTAGCGGCAACACCGGGGAGCTGTTTTTT. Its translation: CSVQRTSGNTGELFF.

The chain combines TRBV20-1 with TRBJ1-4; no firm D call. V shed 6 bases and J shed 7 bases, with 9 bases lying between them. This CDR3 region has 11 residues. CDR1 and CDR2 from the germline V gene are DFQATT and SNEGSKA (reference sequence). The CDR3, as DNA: TGCAGTGCCCCCCGCGGTGAAAAACTGTTTTTT. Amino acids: CSAPRGEKLFF.

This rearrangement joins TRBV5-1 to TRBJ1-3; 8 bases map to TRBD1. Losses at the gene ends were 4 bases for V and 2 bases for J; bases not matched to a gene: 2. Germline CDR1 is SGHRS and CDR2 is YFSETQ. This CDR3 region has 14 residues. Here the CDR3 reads CASSPGGTGNTIYF. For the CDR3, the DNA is TGCGCCAGCAGCCCAGGGGGCACTGGAAACACCATATATTTT.

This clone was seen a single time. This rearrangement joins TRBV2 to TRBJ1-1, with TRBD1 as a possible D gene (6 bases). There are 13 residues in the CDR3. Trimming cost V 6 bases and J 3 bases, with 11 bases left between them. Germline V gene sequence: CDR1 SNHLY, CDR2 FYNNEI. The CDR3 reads CASRSDRDTEAFF. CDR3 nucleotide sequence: TGTGCCAGCAGGTCGGACAGAGACACTGAAGCTTTCTTT. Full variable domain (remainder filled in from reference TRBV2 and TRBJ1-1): EPEVTQTPSHQVTQMGQEVILRCVPISNHLYFYWYRQILGQKVEFLVSFYNNEISEKSEIFDDQFSVERPDGSNFTLKIRSTKLEDSAMYFCASRSDRDTEAFFGQGTRLTVV.

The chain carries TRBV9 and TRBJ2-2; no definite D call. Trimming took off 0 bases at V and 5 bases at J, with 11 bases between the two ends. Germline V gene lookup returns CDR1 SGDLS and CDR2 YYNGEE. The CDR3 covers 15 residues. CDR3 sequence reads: CASSVGAVETGELFF. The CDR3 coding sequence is TGTGCCAGCAGCGTAGGGGCCGTGGAAACCGGGGAGCTGTTTTTT.

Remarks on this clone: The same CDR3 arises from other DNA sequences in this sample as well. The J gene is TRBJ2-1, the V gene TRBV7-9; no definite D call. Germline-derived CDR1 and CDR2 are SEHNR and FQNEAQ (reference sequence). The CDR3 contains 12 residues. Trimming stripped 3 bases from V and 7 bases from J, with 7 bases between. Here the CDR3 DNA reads TGTGCCAGCAGCTTTAGTGGAAATGAGCAGTTCTTC. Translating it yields CASSFSGNEQFF.

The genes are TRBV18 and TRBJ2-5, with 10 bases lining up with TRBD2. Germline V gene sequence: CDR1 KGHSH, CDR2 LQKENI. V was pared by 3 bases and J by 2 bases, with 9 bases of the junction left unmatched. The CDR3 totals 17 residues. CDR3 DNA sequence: TGTGCCAGCTCACCTATCACTAGCGGGACATTACAAGAGACCCAGTACTTC. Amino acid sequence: CASSPITSGTLQETQYF.

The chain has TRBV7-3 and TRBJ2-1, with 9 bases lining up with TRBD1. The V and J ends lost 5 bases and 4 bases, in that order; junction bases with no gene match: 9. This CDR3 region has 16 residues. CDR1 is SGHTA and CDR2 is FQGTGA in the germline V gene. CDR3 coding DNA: TGTGCCAGCAGCCACCACGGGACAGGGTCATACAATGAGCAGTTCTTC. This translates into CASSHHGTGSYNEQFF.

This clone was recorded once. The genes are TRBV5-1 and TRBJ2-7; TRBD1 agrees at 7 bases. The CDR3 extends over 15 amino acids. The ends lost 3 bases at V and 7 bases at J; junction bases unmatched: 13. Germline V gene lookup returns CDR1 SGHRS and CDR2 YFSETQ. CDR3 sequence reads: CASSSQGPPGGEQYF. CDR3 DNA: TGCGCCAGCAGCTCCCAGGGTCCTCCAGGGGGAGAGCAGTACTTC.

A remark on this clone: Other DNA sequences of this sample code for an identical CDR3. The DNA for the CDR3 is TGTGCCAGCAGTGAGGGACAGGGAGCCGATACGCAGTATTTT. This translates into CASSEGQGADTQYF. The V call is TRBV6-4, the J call TRBJ2-3, with 9 bases matching TRBD1. The CDR3 has 14 amino acids. Germline CDR1 is MRHNA and CDR2 is SNTAGT. V lost 3 bases to trimming and J lost 6 bases; unmatched junction nucleotides: 4.